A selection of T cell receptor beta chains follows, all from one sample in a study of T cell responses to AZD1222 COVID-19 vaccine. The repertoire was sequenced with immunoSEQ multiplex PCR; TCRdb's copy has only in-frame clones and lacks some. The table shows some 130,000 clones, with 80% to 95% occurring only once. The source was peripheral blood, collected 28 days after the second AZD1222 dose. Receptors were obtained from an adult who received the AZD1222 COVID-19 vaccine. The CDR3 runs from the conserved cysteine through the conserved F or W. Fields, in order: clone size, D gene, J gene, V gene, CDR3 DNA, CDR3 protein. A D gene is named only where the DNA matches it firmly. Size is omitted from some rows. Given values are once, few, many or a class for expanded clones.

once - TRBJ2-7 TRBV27 TGTGCCAGCAGTTTCATGCAGACTACCCTAGGCTCGGAGCAGTACTTC CASSFMQTTLGSEQYF
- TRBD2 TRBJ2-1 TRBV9 TGTGCCAGCAGCCCCCGGGGGGGGTGGGGTGAGCAGTTCTTC CASSPRGGWGEQFF
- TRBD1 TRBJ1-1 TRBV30 TGTGCCTGGAGTCCGGGACAGGGGAACACTGAAGCTTTCTTT CAWSPGQGNTEAFF
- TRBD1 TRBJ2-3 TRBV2 TGTGCCAGCAGCTCCAGGGGGCACACAGATACGCAGTATTTT CASSSRGHTDTQYF
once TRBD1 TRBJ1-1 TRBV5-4 TGTGCCAGCAGCTTAGGACAGGGTTTTTTTTCTGAAGCTTTCTTT CASSLGQGFFSEAFF
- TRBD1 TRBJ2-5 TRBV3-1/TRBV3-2 TGTGCCAGCAGCCAAACAGGGGGCCAAGAGACCCAGTACTTC CASSQTGGQETQYF
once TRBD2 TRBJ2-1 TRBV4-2 TGTGCCAGCAGCTCGAGCTCGACTAGCGGGGGTTTAAATGAGCAGTTCTTC CASSSSSTSGGLNEQFF
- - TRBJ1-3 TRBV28 TGTGCCAGCGGAAACAGGAGGGTTGGAAACACCATATATTTT CASGNRRVGNTIYF
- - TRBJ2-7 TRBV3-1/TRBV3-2 TGTGCCAGCAGCCAGGAGGGTGGATTAAACGAGCAGTACTTC CASSQEGGLNEQYF
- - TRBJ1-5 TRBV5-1 TGCGCCAGCAGCTTGGGTCGCCATCAGCCCCAGCATTTT CASSLGRHQPQHF
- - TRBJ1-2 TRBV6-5 TGTGCCAGCAGTTACTCCCAGGGACCATATGGCTACACCTTC CASSYSQGPYGYTF
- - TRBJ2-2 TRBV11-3 TGTGCCAGCAGCCCCCGACTAGGTCTGGGGAACACCGGGGAGCTGTTTTTT CASSPRLGLGNTGELFF
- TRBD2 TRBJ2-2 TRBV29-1 TGCAGCGTTGAAGAGCCGGGACTAGCGGGGGGAAACACCGGGGAGCTGTTTTTT CSVEEPGLAGGNTGELFF
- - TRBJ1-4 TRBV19 TGTGCCAGTAGTAGGACAGTTACCGGATCTAATGAAAAACTGTTTTTT CASSRTVTGSNEKLFF
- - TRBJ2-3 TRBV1 TGCACCAGCAGCCAAGCGTCTAGCGGGGGGGAAACAGATACGCAGTATTTT CTSSQASSGGETDTQYF
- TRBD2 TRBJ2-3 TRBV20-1 TGCAGTGCTAGTCCCAGCGGGGGGGCCGGGACAGATACGCAGTATTTT CSASPSGGAGTDTQYF
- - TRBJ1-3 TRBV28 TGTGCCAGCAGTTTATATCAGAGAACCTCTGGAAACACCATATATTTT CASSLYQRTSGNTIYF
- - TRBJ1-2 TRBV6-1 TGTGCCAGCAGTGAGGGCGGTTCCTATGGCTACACCTTC CASSEGGSYGYTF
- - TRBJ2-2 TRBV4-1 TGCGCCAGCAGCCAATATCAGAGCTTCACCGGGGAGCTGTTTTTT CASSQYQSFTGELFF
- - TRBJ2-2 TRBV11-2 TGTGCCAGCAGTTCTCGGGGGTCGGGTGGCACCGGGGAGCTGTTTTTT CASSSRGSGGTGELFF
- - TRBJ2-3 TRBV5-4 TGTGCCAGCAGCTTGGTAACGCCGGCCACGGATACGCAGTATTTT CASSLVTPATDTQYF
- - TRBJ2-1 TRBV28 TGTGCCAGCGAGGGATACAATGAGCAGTTCTTC CASEGYNEQFF
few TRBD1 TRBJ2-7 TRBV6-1 TGTGCCAGCAGTGAAGGTGGGGACAGTCCCTACGAGCAGTACTTC CASSEGGDSPYEQYF
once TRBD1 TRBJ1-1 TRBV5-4 TGTGCCAGCAGCTCACCACAGGGGGCCTCTGAAGCTTTCTTT CASSSPQGASEAFF
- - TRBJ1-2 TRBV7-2 TGTGCCAGCAGTCAGCCGGGGAGCGGTGGCTACACCTTC CASSQPGSGGYTF
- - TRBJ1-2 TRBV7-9 TGTGCCAGCAGCTTAGGTGCGGGTATAGGCTATGGCTACACCTTC CASSLGAGIGYGYTF
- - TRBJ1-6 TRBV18 TGTGCCAGCTCACCACGGGCGAGCTCCTATAATTCACCCCTCCACTTT CASSPRASSYNSPLHF
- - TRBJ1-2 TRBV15 TGTGCCACCAGCTGGATGGAGATTAACTATGGCTACACCTTC CATSWMEINYGYTF
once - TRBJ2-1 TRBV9 TGTGCCAGCAGCGTAGAGAGGGACAAGCAGTTCTTC CASSVERDKQFF